This T cell receptor beta chain was found in a study of OX40 agonist ivuxolimab in advanced cancers. For the study at large: The treatment was a fully human IgG2 OX40 agonist, ivuxolimab.

Only in-frame clones appear in the TCRdb table, and some are missing; sequencing was by immunoSEQ multiplex PCR. The sample includes roughly 60,000 clones, more than 75% seen only once; the top ten take 4.7%. Germline lookup yields CDR1 SGHVS and CDR2 FQNEAQ. V lost 5 bases and J lost 3, with 7 bases in between. CDR3 length: 13 amino acids. The specimen comprised CD4+ or CD8+ T cells sorted from blood, sampled in a trial of the OX40 agonist ivuxolimab. V is TRBV7-8 and J is TRBJ1-4; D is uncertain. This TCR was sampled from an adult with an advanced solid tumor such as melanoma, head and neck, liver or kidney cancer. The CDR3 DNA reads TGTGCCAGCAGCCCGCGGCCTAATGAAAAACTGTTTTTT. Its translation: CASSPRPNEKLFF.